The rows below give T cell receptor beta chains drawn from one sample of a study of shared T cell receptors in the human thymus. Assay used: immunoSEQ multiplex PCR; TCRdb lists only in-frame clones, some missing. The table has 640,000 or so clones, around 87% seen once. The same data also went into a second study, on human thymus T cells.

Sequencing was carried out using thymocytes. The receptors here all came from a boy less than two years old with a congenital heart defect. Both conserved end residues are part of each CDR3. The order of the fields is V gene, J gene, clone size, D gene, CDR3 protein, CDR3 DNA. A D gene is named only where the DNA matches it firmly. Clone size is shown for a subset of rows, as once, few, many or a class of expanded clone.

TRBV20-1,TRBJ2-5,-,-,CSGGKETQYF,TGCAGTGGCGGGAAGGAGACCCAGTACTTC
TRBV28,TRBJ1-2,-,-,CASTLRREGNYGYTF,TGTGCCAGCACCCTCCGTAGGGAGGGTAACTATGGCTACACCTTC
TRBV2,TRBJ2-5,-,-,CASRGELQGGETQYF,TGTGCCAGCAGAGGAGAACTACAGGGAGGGGAGACCCAGTACTTC
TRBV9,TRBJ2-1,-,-,CASSVEPAGGNEQFF,TGTGCCAGCAGCGTAGAACCCGCAGGCGGGAATGAGCAGTTCTTC
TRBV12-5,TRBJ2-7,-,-,CASGPAEGRSYEQYF,TGTGCTAGTGGTCCCGCGGAGGGGAGGTCCTACGAGCAGTACTTC
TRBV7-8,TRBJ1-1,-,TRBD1,CASRILGRQGEAEAFF,TGTGCCAGCAGAATATTGGGACGACAGGGGGAAGCTGAAGCTTTCTTT
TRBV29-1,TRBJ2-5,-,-,CSVVLGGQETQYF,TGCAGCGTTGTTCTCGGGGGCCAAGAGACCCAGTACTTC
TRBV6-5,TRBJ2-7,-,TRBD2,CASRRTSGVYEQYF,TGTGCCAGCAGGCGGACTAGCGGGGTCTACGAGCAGTACTTC
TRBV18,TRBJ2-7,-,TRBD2,CASSPRGLAGPYEQYF,TGTGCCAGCTCACCGCGGGGACTAGCGGGCCCCTACGAGCAGTACTTC
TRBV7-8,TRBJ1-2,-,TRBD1,CASSPRAGTENYGYTF,TGTGCCAGCAGCCCACGGGCCGGGACAGAGAACTATGGCTACACCTTC
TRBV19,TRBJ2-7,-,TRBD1,CASSFAGQGPYEQYF,TGTGCCAGTAGCTTCGCGGGACAGGGCCCCTACGAGCAGTACTTC
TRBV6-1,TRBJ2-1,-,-,CASALGSNEQFF,TGTGCCAGCGCCCTCGGGTCGAATGAGCAGTTCTTC
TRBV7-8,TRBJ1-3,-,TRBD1,CASSIPGTGESGNTIYF,TGTGCCAGCAGCATCCCCGGGACAGGGGAGTCTGGAAACACCATATATTTT
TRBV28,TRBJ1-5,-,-,CASRGPHYSNQPQHF,TGTGCCAGCAGGGGGCCCCATTATAGCAATCAGCCCCAGCATTTT
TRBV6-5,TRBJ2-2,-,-,CASSYSHRANTGELFF,TGTGCCAGCAGTTACTCCCACAGGGCTAACACCGGGGAGCTGTTTTTT
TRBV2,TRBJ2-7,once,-,CASSAGGRNTYEQYF,TGTGCCAGCAGTGCCGGGGGGCGGAACACCTACGAGCAGTACTTC
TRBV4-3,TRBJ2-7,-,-,CASSQAQGPYEQYF,TGCGCCAGCAGCCAAGCACAGGGCCCCTACGAGCAGTACTTC
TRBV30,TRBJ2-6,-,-,CAWSVERLSSGANVLTF,TGTGCCTGGAGTGTGGAGCGGCTTAGCTCTGGGGCCAACGTCCTGACTTTC
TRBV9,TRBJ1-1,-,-,CASSVSRGDNTEAFF,TGTGCCAGCAGCGTATCCAGGGGAGATAACACTGAAGCTTTCTTT